This TCR beta chain was captured in a study of T cell responses to AZD1222 COVID-19 vaccine. On the study more broadly: Pooled in the analysis were second doses at about 4 or about 12 weeks. Study results and limitations: The breadth and depth of Spike-specific TCRs increased once two AZD1222 doses had been given. Only six people who got AZD1222 tested seropositive at baseline. Unmutated variant regions are reportedly the target of nearly half of TCRs that are spike-specific.

Data came from immunoSEQ multiplex PCR; TCRdb stores just in-frame clones and leaves some out. Of 65,000 to 95,000 clones in the sample, around 84% were seen once. On this clone itself: Its antigen remains unidentified.

Trimming removed 5 bases at V and 3 bases at J, with 18 bases between. Germline CDR1 is KGHDR and CDR2 is SFDVKD. This CDR3 has 17 amino acids. The sample consisted of peripheral blood, taken on day 0 of AZD1222 vaccination. V and J are TRBV24-1 and TRBJ2-2, with a weak D call TRBD1 (6 bases). This receptor was taken from an adult in good health. CDR3 DNA: TGTGCCACCAGTGCGTCTTCCGGGACACGATACACCGGGGAGCTGTTTTTT. Its translation: CATSASSGTRYTGELFF.